The 4 T cell receptor beta chains below come from one sample, sequenced in a study of OX40 agonist ivuxolimab in advanced cancers. Sequencing used immunoSEQ multiplex PCR; TCRdb keeps in-frame clones, though not all of them. This table has about 100,000 clones, over 75% appearing once. The source was CD4+ or CD8+ T cells sorted from blood, collected in a trial of the OX40 agonist ivuxolimab. The receptor set was obtained from an adult with an advanced solid tumor such as melanoma, head and neck, liver or kidney cancer.

This chain joins TRBV2 and TRBJ1-5; D not certain. Germline V gene data show CDR1 as SNHLY and CDR2 as FYNNEI. This CDR3 has 13 residues. The germline V and J ends were trimmed by 10 bases and 4 bases, with 14 bases remaining between them. As DNA, the CDR3 is TGTGCCACCCAAGCACAGAGAAATCAGCCCCAGCATTTT. Amino acid sequence: CATQAQRNQPQHF. The full variable domain, in which reference TRBV2 and TRBJ1-5 provide the parts outside the CDR3, is EPEVTQTPSHQVTQMGQEVILRCVPISNHLYFYWYRQILGQKVEFLVSFYNNEISEKSEIFDDQFSVERPDGSNFTLKIRSTKLEDSAMYFCATQAQRNQPQHFGDGTRLSIL.

This chain connects TRBV11-2 to TRBJ1-5; no clear D gene. The germline V gene encodes CDR1 SGHAT and CDR2 FQNNGV. V lost 4 bases and J 9 bases, leaving 7 bases between the germline ends. The CDR3 runs to 11 residues. In nucleotides, the CDR3 is TGTGCCAGCAGCTCCCCTGGGCCCCAGCATTTT. The encoded protein is CASSSPGPQHF.

Here the CDR3 reads CASSGADRHTGELFF. The CDR3 DNA follows: TGTGCCAGCAGCGGGGCAGACAGACACACCGGGGAGCTGTTTTTT. J is TRBJ2-2 and V is TRBV5-4; D may be TRBD1 (5 bases). The CDR3 contains 15 residues. Germline V gene lookup returns CDR1 SGHNT and CDR2 YYREEE (reference sequence). Trimming took 4 bases from V and 3 from J, leaving 13 bases between them.

The chain uses TRBV9 and TRBJ1-1; no clear D. With 4 bases removed from V and 4 bases from J, the gap between germline ends came to 14 bases. CDR3 length: 14 residues. CDR1 SGDLS and CDR2 YYNGEE come from the germline V gene. The DNA for the CDR3 is TGTGCCAGCAGCCTATCAGGCGGAGGCACTGAAGCTTTCTTT. It translates to CASSLSGGGTEAFF.